The T cell receptor beta chain under discussion was sequenced for a study of CD8 T cells in ankylosing spondylitis. Study-level findings and limits: Characteristic, it appeared, of ankylosing spondylitis blood was a TCR beta motif of 7 or 8 highly homologous variants. A CD8+ phenotype characterized the disease-linked clones, which were relatively rare in peripheral blood. In ankylosing spondylitis patients, matched synovial fluid reportedly showed significant enrichment of disease-linked clones.

Trimming removed 2 bases from V and 2 bases from J; junction bases left unmatched: 8. This CDR3 has 19 residues. Germline-derived CDR1 and CDR2 are SGHVS and FNYEAQ. The table lists this clonotype with many counts. What it recognizes is unknown. Molecular-barcoded quantitative 5'-RACE produced these TCR beta libraries. TCRdb redid the calling of the 5' RACE reads with MiXCR, one entry per CDR3 protein. The repertoire has under 300,000 distinct CDR3 sequences, about 10% of them found once; the top ten carry 5.5% to 8%. The specimen sequenced was blood, either unsorted or a sorted T cell fraction (not recorded which). The TCR comes from a male donor with ankylosing spondylitis or in good health (not recorded which). This sequence joins TRBV7-6 and TRBJ2-1; TRBD2 agrees at 14 bases. The CDR3 spells CASSLRLAGGPGAYNEQFF. The DNA for the CDR3 is TGTGCCAGCAGCTTAAGACTAGCGGGGGGGCCGGGAGCCTACAATGAGCAGTTCTTC.